This TCR beta chain was retrieved from a study of blood T cell repertoires in COVID-19. Study summary: Samples representing acute and convalescent COVID-19 were sourced from the United States, Italy and Spain.

Profiled with immunoSEQ multiplex PCR; TCRdb holds only in-frame clones, not every one. The sample lists 80,000 to 100,000 clones, about nine tenths occurring once. The CDR3 runs 13 residues. The V gene's germline CDR1 is LGHDT and CDR2 YNNKEL (reference sequence). V was pared by 0 bases and J by 8 bases, with 10 bases between. The sequencing sample was made of peripheral blood. The TCR was taken from a man in his sixties with acute or convalescent COVID-19. V usage is TRBV3-1 (or the pseudogene TRBV3-2) and J usage is TRBJ1-2; TRBD1 is a possible D gene (5 bases). DNA for the CDR3: TGTGCCAGCAGCCAAGATGACAGAAGAGGCTACACCTTC. This encodes CASSQDDRRGYTF.